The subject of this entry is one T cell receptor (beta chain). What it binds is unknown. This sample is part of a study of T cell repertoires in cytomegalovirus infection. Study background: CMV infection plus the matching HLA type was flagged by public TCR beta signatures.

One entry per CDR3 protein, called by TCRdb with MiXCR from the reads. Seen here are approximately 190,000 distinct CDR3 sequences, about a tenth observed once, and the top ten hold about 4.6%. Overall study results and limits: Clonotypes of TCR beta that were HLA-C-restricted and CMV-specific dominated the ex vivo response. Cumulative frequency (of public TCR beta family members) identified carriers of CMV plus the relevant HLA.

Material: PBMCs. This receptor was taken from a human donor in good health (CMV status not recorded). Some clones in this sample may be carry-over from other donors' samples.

The CDR3 DNA follows: TGTGCCAGCACCCTAGGAAGCAGGGTAAGAACTGAAGCTTTCTTT. It yields the protein CASTLGSRVRTEAFF. The V call is TRBV12-3 or TRBV12-4, the J call TRBJ1-1; D might be TRBD1 (5 bases). Trimming took 7 bases from V and 5 from J, leaving 20 bases between them. This CDR3 region has 15 residues.